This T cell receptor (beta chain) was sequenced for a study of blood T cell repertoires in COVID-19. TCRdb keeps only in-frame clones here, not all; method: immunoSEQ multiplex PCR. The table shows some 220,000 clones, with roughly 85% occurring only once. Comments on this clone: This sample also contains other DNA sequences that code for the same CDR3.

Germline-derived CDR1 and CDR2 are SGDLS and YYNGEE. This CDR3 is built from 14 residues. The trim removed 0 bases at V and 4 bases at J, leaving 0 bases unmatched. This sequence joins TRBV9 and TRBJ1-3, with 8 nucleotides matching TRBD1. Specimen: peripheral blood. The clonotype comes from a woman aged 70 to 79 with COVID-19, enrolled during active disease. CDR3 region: CASSVAGGGNTIYF. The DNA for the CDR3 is TGTGCCAGCAGCGTAGCAGGGGGCGGAAACACCATATATTTT.